The sequence of this TCR beta chain was determined in a study of OX40 agonist ivuxolimab in advanced cancers. About the research overall: The study treated patients with ivuxolimab, an agonistic anti-OX40 (CD134) antibody.

The CDR3 has 16 residues. Germline V gene sequence: CDR1 SGHVS, CDR2 FQNEAQ. Between the trimmed V and J ends, which lost 5 bases and 1 base, there was a span of 17 bases. Some clones are missing from TCRdb's copy, which holds only in-frame ones; the method was immunoSEQ multiplex PCR. The repertoire holds tens of thousands of clones, with around 87% as singletons. This clonotype originated in an adult with an advanced solid tumor such as melanoma, head and neck, liver or kidney cancer. The rearrangement links TRBV7-8 to TRBJ1-1, with D tentatively TRBD1 (6 bases). The sample was CD4+ or CD8+ T cells sorted from blood, taken in a trial of the OX40 agonist ivuxolimab. DNA for the CDR3: TGTGCCAGCAGCAACTATTACAGGGCAACGAACACTGAAGCTTTCTTT. Translation gives CASSNYYRATNTEAFF.